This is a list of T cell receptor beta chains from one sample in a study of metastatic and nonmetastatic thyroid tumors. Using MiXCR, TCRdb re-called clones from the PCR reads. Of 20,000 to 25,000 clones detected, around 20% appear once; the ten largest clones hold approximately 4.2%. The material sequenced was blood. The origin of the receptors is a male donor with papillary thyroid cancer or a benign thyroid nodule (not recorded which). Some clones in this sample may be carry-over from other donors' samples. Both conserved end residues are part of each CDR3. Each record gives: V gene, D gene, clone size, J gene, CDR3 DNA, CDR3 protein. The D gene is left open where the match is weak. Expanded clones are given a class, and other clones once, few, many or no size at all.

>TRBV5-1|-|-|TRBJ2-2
TGCGCCAGCAGCTTGGGCAGACCGAACACCGGGGAGCTGTTTTTT
CASSLGRPNTGELFF
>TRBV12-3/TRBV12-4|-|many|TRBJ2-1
TGTGCCAGCAGTTTCGCGAGCTCCTACAATGAGCAGTTCTTC
CASSFASSYNEQFF
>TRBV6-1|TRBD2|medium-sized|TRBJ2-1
TGTGCCAGCAGTGAAGAGGGGAGGGTTAGGGGACCCGGCTACAATGAGCAGTTCTTC
CASSEEGRVRGPGYNEQFF
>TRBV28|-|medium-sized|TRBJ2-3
TGTGCCAGCAGTTTGGTTCACACAGATACGCAGTATTTT
CASSLVHTDTQYF
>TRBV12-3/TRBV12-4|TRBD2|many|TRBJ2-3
TGTGCCAGCAGTCCTCCTAGCGGGAGGACAGATACGCAGTATTTT
CASSPPSGRTDTQYF
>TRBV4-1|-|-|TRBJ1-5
TGCGCCAGCAGTTCCGTACAGGGAATCGGCAATCAGCCCCAGCATTTT
CASSSVQGIGNQPQHF
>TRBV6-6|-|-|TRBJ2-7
TGTGCCAGCAGTTACTTGGTACAGTCCTACGAGCAGTACTTC
CASSYLVQSYEQYF
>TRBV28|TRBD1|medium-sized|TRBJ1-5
TGTGCCAGCCAACCCACAGGGGATCGCAGTCAGCCCCAGCATTTT
CASQPTGDRSQPQHF
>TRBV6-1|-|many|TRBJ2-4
TGTGCCAGCAGTGATGAGGTTGGCGGGCGCATTCAGTACTTC
CASSDEVGGRIQYF
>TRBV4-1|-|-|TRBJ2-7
TGCGCCAGCAGCCAAGCGGCAGGGCCCTCCTACGAGCAGTACTTC
CASSQAAGPSYEQYF